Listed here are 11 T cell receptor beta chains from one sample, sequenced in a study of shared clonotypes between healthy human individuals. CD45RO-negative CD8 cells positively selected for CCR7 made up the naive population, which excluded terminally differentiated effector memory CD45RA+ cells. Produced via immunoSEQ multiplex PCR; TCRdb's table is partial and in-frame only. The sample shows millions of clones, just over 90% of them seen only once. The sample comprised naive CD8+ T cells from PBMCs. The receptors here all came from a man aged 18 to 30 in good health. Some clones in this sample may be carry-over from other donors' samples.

The CDR3 DNA sequence: TGTGCTAGTGGTTTTCCCTCTAGCGGGACCAACCCTAATGAGCAGTTCTTC. Amino acids: CASGFPSSGTNPNEQFF. The V gene is TRBV12-5, the J gene TRBJ2-1, with TRBD2 matching 9 bases. The CDR3 is made up of 17 amino acids. CDR1 and CDR2 (germline): LGHNT, FRNRAP. With 3 bases clipped from V and 7 bases from J, the junction kept 13 bases outside the gene matches.

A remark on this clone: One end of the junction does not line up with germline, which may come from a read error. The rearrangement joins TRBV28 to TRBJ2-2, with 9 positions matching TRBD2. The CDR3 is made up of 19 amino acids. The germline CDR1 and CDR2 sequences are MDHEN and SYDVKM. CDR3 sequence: CASSLIYRRTSVSTRELFF. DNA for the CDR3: TGTGCCAGCAGTTTAATCTACCGACGGACTAGCGTGTCCACCCGGGAGCTGTTTTTT. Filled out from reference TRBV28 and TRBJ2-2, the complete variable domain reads DVKVTQSSRYLVKRTGEKVFLECVQDMDHENMFWYRQDPGLGLRLIYFSYDVKMKEKGDIPEGYSVSREKKERFSLILESASTNQTSMYLCASSLIYRRTSVSTRELFFGEGSRLTVL.

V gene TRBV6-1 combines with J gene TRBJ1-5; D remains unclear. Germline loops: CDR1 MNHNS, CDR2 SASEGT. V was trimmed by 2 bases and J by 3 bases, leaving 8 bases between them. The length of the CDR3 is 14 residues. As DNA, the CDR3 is TGTGCCAGCAGTGAAAGGCAGAACAATCAGCCCCAGCATTTT. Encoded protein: CASSERQNNQPQHF.

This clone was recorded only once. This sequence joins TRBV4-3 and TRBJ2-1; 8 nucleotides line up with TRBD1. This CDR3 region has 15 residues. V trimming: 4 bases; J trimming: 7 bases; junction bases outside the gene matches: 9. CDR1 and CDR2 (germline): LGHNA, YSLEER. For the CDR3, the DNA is TGCGCCAGCAGCCCCGGACAGGGTTTTGGAAATGAGCAGTTCTTC. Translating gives CASSPGQGFGNEQFF.

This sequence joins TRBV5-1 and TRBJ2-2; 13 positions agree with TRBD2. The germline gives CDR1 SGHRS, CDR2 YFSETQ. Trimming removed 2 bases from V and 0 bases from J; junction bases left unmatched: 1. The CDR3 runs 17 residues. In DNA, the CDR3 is TGCGCCAGCAGCTTAGGACTAGCGGGAGCGAACACCGGGGAGCTGTTTTTT. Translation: CASSLGLAGANTGELFF.

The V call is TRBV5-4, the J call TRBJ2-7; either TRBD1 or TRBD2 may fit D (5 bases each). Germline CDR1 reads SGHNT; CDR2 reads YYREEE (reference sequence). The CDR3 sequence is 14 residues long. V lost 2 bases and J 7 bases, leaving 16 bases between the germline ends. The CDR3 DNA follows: TGTGCCAGCAGCTTTTTGGGGGATTCCGGTGAGCAGTACTTC. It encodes CASSFLGDSGEQYF. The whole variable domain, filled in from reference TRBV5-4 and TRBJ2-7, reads ETGVTQSPTHLIKTRGQQVTLRCSSQSGHNTVSWYQQALGQGPQFIFQYYREEENGRGNFPPRFSGLQFPNYSSELNVNALELDDSALYLCASSFLGDSGEQYFGPGTRLTVT.

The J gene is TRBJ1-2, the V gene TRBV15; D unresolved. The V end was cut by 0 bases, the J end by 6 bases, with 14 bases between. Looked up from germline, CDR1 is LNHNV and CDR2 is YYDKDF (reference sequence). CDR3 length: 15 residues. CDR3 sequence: CATSRDRRGRDGYTF. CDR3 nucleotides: TGTGCCACCAGCAGAGATCGGCGGGGAAGAGATGGCTACACCTTC.

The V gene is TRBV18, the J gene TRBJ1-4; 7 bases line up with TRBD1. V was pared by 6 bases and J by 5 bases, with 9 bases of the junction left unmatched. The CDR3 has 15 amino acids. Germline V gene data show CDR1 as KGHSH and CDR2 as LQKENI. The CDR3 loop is CASSLLGQKNEKLFF. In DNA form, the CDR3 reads TGTGCCAGCTCTCTTCTGGGACAGAAGAATGAAAAACTGTTTTTT.

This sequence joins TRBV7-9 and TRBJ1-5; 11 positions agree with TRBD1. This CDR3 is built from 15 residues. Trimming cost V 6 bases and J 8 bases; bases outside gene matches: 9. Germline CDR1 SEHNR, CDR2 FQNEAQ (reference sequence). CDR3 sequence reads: CASSGGLGQGEPQHF. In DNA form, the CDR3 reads TGTGCCAGCAGTGGTGGGTTGGGACAGGGGGAGCCCCAGCATTTT.

The CDR3 loop is CASRLAGCSRGQRYGYTF. CDR3 in DNA: TGTGCAAGTCGCTTAGCGGGGTGCTCCAGGGGGCAGCGGTATGGCTACACCTTC. The chain combines TRBV12-2 with TRBJ1-2; TRBD1 was called by the table and not checked on the DNA. TRBV12-2 represents a pseudogene. CDR3 size: 18 residues.

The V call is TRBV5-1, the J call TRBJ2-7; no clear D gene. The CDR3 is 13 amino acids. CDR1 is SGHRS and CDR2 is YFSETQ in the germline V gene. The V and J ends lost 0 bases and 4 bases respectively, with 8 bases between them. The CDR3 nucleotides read TGCGCCAGCAGCTTGGCTGACCGTTACGAGCAGTACTTC. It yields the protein CASSLADRYEQYF.